The sequence of this T cell receptor beta chain was determined in a study of T cell responses to AZD1222 COVID-19 vaccine. The germline V gene encodes CDR1 PRHDT and CDR2 FYEKMQ (reference sequence). The V segment lost 5 bases and the J segment 0 bases; nucleotides outside the gene matches: 9. The CDR3 is made up of 16 amino acids. Data came from immunoSEQ multiplex PCR; TCRdb stores just in-frame clones and leaves some out. Here the sample spans about 150,000 clones, roughly 90% being singletons. This clonotype was obtained from an adult in good health. The chain couples TRBV13 to TRBJ2-7; TRBD2 agrees at 8 bases. The specimen comprised peripheral blood, sampled on day 0 of AZD1222 vaccination. The CDR3 sequence is CASSPRTSPSSYEQYF. The CDR3 DNA sequence: TGTGCCAGCAGCCCCAGGACTAGCCCTAGCTCCTACGAGCAGTACTTC. Based on the CDR3 plus reference TRBV13 and TRBJ2-7, the full variable domain is AAGVIQSPRHLIKEKRETATLKCYPIPRHDTVYWYQQGPGQDPQFLISFYEKMQSDKGSIPDRFSAQQFSDYHSELNMSSLELGDSALYFCASSPRTSPSSYEQYFGPGTRLTVT.